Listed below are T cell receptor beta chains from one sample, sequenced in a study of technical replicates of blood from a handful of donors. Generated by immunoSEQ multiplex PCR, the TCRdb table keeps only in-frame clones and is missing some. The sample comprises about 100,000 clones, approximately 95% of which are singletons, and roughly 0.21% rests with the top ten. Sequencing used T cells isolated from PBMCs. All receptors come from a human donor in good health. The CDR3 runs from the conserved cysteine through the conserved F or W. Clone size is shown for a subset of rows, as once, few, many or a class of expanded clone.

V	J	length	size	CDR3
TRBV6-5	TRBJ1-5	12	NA	CASSKTSQPQHF
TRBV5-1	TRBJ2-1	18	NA	CASSKRNPGTGDYNEQFF
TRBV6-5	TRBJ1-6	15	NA	CASSYKWVGLEALHF
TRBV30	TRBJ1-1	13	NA	CASTVYMNTEAFF
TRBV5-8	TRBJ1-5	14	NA	CASSSTYRDQPQHF
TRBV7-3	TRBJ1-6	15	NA	CASSFGDRGTSPLHF
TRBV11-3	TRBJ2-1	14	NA	CASSGTGVYNEQFF
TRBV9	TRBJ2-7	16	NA	CASSEGAGTDSYEQYF
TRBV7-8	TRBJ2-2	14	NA	CASRGTGNTGELFF
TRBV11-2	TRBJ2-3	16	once	CASSLYTSGFTDTQYF
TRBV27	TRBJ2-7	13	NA	CASSGGRAYEQYF
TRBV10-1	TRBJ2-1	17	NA	CANKLIKDKGRRGEQFF
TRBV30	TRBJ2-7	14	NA	CAWTRRGTTWEQYF
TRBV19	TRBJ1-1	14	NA	CASSIQGSNTEAFF
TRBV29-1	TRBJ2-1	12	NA	CSVKREGGEQFF
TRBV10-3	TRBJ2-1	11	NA	CAIRTSGVQFF
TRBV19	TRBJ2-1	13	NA	CASSSGNLHEQFF
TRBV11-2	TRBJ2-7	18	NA	CASSLDNLPSRNPSQQYF
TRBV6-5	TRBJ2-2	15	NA	CASSRSGSLTGELFF
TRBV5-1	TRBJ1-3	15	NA	CASSLGRVSGNTIYF
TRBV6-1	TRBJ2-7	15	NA	CASSEGTGNFYEQYF
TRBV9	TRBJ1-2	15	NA	CASSAWEDRDYGYTF